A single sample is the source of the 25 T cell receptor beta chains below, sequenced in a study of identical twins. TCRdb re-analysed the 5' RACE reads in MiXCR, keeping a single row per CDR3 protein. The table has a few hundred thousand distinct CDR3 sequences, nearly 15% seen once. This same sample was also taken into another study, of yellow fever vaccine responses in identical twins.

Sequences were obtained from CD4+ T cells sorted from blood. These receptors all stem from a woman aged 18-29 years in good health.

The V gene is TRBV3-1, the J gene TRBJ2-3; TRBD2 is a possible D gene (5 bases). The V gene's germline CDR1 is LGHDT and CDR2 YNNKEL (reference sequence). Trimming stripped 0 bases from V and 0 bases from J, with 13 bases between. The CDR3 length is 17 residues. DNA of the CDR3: TGTGCCAGCAGCCAAGACCCCATAGCGACTAGCACAGATACGCAGTATTTT. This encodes CASSQDPIATSTDTQYF.

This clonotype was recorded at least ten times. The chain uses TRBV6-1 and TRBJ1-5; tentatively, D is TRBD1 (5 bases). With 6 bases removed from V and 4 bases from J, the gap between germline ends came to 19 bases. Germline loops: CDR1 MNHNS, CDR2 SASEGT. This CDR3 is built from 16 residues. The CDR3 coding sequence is TGTGCCAGCAGCTCAGGACAAGGGGTGTGGAATCAGCCCCAGCATTTT. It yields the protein CASSSGQGVWNQPQHF.

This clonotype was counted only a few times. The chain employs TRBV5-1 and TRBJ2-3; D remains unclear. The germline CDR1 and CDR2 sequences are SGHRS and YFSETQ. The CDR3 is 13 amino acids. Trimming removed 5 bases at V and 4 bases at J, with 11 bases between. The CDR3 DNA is TGCGCCAGCAGAACTATTCTCCCAGATACGCAGTATTTT. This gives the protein CASRTILPDTQYF.

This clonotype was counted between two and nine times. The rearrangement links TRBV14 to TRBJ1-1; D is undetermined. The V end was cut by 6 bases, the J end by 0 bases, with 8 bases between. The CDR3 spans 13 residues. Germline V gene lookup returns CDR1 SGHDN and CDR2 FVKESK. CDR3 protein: CASSPRMNTEAFF. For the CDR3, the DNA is TGTGCCAGCAGTCCGAGGATGAACACTGAAGCTTTCTTT.

CDR3 DNA sequence: TGTGCCAGCAGTTTAGTGCCTACTGGGGCCAACGTCCTGACTTTC. Protein product: CASSLVPTGANVLTF. The J gene is TRBJ2-6, the V gene TRBV12-3 or TRBV12-4; D call uncertain. Trimming removed 1 base at V and 2 bases at J, with 6 bases between. The CDR3 length is 15 residues.

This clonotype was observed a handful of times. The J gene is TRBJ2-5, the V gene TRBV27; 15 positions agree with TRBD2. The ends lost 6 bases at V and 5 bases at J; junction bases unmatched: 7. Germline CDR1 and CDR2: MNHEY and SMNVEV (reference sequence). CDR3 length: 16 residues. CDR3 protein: CASRMEGTSGRETQYF. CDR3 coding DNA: TGTGCCAGCAGAATGGAGGGGACTAGCGGGAGGGAGACCCAGTACTTC.

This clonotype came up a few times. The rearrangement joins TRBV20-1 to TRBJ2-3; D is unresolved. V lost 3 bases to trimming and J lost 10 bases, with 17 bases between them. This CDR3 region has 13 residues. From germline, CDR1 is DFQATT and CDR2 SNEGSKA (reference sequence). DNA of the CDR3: TGCAGTGCTAGGCTCCCCGGTACTGGGCCGCAGTATTTT. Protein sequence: CSARLPGTGPQYF.

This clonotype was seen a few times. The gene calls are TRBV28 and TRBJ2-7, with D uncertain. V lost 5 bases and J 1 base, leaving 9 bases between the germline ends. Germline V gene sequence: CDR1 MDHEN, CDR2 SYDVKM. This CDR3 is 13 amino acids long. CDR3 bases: TGTGCCAGCAGTCGCCCCCATTCCTACGAGCAGTACTTC. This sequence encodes CASSRPHSYEQYF.

The CDR3 bases are TGTGCCAGCAGCCCACGGACAGGGGGCAAGGCCGGGGAGCTGTTTTTT. Translating it yields CASSPRTGGKAGELFF. The chain has TRBV28 and TRBJ2-2; 11 positions match TRBD1. The CDR3 covers 16 residues. Germline V gene sequence: CDR1 MDHEN, CDR2 SYDVKM. With V trimmed by 6 bases and J by 6 bases, 9 bases remained unmatched.

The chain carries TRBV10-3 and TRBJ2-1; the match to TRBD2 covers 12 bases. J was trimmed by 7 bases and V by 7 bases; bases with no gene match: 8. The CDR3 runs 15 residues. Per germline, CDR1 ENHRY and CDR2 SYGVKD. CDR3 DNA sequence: TGTGCCATCACCCAGACTAGCGGGAGCGGTAATGAGCAGTTCTTC. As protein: CAITQTSGSGNEQFF.

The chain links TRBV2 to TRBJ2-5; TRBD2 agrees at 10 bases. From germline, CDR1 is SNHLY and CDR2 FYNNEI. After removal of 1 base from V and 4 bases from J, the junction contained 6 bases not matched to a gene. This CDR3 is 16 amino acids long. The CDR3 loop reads CASSEEGTSVLETQYF. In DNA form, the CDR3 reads TGTGCCAGCAGTGAAGAAGGGACTAGCGTTTTAGAGACCCAGTACTTC.

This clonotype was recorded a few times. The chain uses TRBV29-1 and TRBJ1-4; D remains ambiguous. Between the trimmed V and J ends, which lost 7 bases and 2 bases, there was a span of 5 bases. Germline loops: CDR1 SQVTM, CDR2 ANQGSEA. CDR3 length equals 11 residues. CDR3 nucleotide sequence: TGCAGCGGACGGACTAATGAAAAACTGTTTTTT. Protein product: CSGRTNEKLFF.

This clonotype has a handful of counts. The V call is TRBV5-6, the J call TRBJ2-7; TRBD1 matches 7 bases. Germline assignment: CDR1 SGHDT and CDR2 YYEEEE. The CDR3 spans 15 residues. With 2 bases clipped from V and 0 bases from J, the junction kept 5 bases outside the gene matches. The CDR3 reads CASSFQPGGSYEQYF. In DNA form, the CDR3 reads TGTGCCAGCAGCTTTCAACCAGGGGGCTCCTACGAGCAGTACTTC. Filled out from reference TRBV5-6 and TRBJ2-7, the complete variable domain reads DAGVTQSPTHLIKTRGQQVTLRCSPKSGHDTVSWYQQALGQGPQFIFQYYEEEERQRGNFPDRFSGHQFPNYSSELNVNALLLGDSALYLCASSFQPGGSYEQYFGPGTRLTVT.

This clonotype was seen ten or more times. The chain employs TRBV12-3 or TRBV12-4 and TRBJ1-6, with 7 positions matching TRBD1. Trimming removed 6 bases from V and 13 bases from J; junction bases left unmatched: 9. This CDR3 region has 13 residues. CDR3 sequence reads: CASSTRTGAPLHF. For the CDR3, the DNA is TGTGCCAGCAGCACACGGACAGGAGCGCCCCTCCACTTT.

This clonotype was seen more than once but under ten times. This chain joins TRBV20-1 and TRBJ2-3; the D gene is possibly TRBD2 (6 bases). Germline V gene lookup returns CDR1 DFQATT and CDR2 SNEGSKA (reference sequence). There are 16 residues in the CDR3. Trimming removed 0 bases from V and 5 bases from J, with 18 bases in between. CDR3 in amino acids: CSARDGGLSAQDTQYF. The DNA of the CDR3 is TGCAGTGCTAGAGATGGGGGACTGTCAGCCCAAGATACGCAGTATTTT.

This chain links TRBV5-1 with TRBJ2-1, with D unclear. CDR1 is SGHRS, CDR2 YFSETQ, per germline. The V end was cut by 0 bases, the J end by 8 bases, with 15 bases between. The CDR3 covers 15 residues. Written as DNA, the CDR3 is TGCGCCAGCAGCTTGGCCATTACGGCTGGGTATGAGCAGTTCTTC. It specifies CASSLAITAGYEQFF.

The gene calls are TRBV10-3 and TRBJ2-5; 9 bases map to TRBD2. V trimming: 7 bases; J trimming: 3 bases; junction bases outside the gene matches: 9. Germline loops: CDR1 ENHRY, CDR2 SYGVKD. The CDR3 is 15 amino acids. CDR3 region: CAITSGAGSEETQYF. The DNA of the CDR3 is TGTGCCATCACTAGCGGGGCGGGATCTGAAGAGACCCAGTACTTC.

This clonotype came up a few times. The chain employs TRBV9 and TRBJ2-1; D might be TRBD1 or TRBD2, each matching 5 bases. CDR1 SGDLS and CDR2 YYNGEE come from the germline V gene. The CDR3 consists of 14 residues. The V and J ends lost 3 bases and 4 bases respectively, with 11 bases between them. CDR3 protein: CASSATGGYNEQFF. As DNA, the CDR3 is TGTGCCAGCAGCGCAACTGGGGGATACAATGAGCAGTTCTTC.

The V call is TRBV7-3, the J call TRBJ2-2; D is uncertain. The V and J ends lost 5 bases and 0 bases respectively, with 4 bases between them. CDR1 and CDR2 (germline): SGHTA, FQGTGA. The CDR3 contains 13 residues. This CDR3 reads CASSQANTGELFF. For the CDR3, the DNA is TGTGCCAGCAGCCAAGCGAACACCGGGGAGCTGTTTTTT.

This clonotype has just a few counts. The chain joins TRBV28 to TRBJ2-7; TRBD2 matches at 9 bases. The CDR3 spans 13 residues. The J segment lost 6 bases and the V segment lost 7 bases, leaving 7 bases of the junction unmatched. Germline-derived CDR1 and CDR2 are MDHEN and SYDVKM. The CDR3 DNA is TGTGCCAGCAATAGCGGGGGCCCCTTCGAGCAGTACTTC. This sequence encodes CASNSGGPFEQYF.

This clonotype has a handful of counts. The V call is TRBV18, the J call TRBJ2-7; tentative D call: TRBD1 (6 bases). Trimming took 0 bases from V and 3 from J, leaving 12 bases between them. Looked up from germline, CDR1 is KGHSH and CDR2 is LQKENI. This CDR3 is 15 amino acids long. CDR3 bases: TGTGCCAGCTCACCACCGGGACAACTAAACTACGAGCAGTACTTC. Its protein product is CASSPPGQLNYEQYF.

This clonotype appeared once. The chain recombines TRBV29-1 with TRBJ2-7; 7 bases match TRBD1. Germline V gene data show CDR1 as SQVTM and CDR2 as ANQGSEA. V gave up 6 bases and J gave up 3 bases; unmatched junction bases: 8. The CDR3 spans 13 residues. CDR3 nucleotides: TGCAGCGTGCGCCGGGACAGTAACTACGAGCAGTACTTC. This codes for CSVRRDSNYEQYF.

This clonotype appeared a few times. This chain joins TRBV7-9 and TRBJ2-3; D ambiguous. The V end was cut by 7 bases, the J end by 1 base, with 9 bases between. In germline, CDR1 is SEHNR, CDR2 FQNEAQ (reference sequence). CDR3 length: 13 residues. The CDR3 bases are TGTGCCAGCACCTTCCTCCGCACAGATACGCAGTATTTT. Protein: CASTFLRTDTQYF.

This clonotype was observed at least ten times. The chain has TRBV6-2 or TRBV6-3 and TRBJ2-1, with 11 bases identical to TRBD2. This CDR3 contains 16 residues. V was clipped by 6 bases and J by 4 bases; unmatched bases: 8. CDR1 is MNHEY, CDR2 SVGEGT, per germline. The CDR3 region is CASSRSLAGGYNEQFF. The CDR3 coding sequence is TGTGCCAGCAGCCGCTCCCTAGCGGGGGGTTACAATGAGCAGTTCTTC.

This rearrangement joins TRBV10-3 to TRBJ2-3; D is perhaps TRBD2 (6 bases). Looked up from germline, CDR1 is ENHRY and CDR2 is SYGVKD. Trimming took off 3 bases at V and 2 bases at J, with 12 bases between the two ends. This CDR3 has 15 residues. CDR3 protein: CAISDRGILTDTQYF. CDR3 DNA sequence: TGTGCCATCAGTGACCGGGGGATTCTCACAGATACGCAGTATTTT.